The 13 T cell receptor beta chains reported below all come from one sample, sequenced in a study of human T cells and chemical hapten exposure. TCRdb processed the RACE reads anew with MiXCR; each CDR3 protein has one entry. This sample has about 120,000 distinct CDR3 sequences, with around 10% found just once. Time point described: patch test 1, 2 weeks after DPC sensitization. Described treatment: therapeutic diphenylcyclopropenone sensitization with weekly scalp DPC. The sequencing here drew on whole blood, taken in connection with sensitization to the hapten diphenylcyclopropenone (DPC). These receptors were collected from a woman between 45 and 65 years old with alopecia areata. Some clones in this sample may be carry-over from other donors' samples.

The chain couples TRBV7-9 to TRBJ2-7; 10 nucleotides line up with TRBD2. CDR3 length equals 15 residues. Germline V lookup: CDR1 SEHNR, CDR2 FQNEAQ (reference sequence). Losses at the gene ends were 3 bases for V and 5 bases for J; bases not matched to a gene: 7. CDR3 region: CASSFPGLATHEQYF. The CDR3 DNA reads as TGTGCCAGCAGCTTCCCGGGACTAGCGACTCACGAGCAGTACTTC.

Ten or more counts support this clonotype. The V and J genes are TRBV29-1 and TRBJ2-5; D assignment may be TRBD1 or TRBD2 (5 bases each). The CDR3 covers 13 residues. Trimming took 3 bases from V and 7 from J, leaving 15 bases between them. Germline V gene lookup returns CDR1 SQVTM and CDR2 ANQGSEA. The CDR3 here is CSVEPPPGRTQYF. Written as DNA, the CDR3 is TGCAGCGTTGAGCCGCCGCCGGGGCGGACCCAGTACTTC. The entire variable domain, with the rest obtained from reference TRBV29-1 and TRBJ2-5, is as follows: SAVISQKPSRDICQRGTSLTIQCQVDSQVTMMFWYRQQPGQSLTLIATANQGSEATYESGFVIDKFPISRPNLTFSTLTVSNMSPEDSSIYLCSVEPPPGRTQYFGPGTRLLVL.

The rearrangement uses TRBV7-2 and TRBJ2-1, with 9 bases matching TRBD1. CDR1 and CDR2 from the germline V gene are SGHTA and FQGNSA. V shed 1 base and J 10 bases; nucleotides not matched to a gene: 5. This CDR3 is built from 14 residues. The CDR3 DNA reads TGTGCCAGCAGCTTAGATACAGGGGGCAGGGAGCAGTTCTTC. It encodes CASSLDTGGREQFF.

This clonotype was counted only a few times. The rearrangement links TRBV28 to TRBJ1-2; D uncertain. The germline V gene has CDR1 MDHEN and CDR2 SYDVKM. The CDR3 has 10 amino acids. V was clipped by 8 bases and J by 7 bases, with 8 bases between them. This CDR3 reads CASLSIGYTF. CDR3 sequence (DNA): TGTGCCAGCCTGTCAATTGGCTACACCTTC.

Of note for this clonotype: One base away lies a much larger clone, so this may be a sequencing read error. The V gene is TRBV6-2 or TRBV6-3, the J gene TRBJ2-1; 10 bases align to TRBD2. Germline CDR1 and CDR2: MNHEY and SVGEGT. Trimming at V came to 8 bases and at J to 8 bases, leaving 15 bases not matched to a gene. The CDR3 is 16 residues long. The CDR3 coding sequence is TGTGCCAGCTCGGGGGCTAGCGGGAGCAGAAACTATGAGCAGTTCTTC. Amino acid sequence: CASSGASGSRNYEQFF.

The table lists this clonotype with many counts. The rearrangement links TRBV20-1 to TRBJ2-3; the D gene is possibly TRBD2 (5 bases). Looked up from germline, CDR1 is DFQATT and CDR2 is SNEGSKA (reference sequence). The ends were cut back, 5 bases at V and 3 bases at J, with 18 bases in the middle. The CDR3 runs to 15 residues. The CDR3 DNA reads TGCAGTGCTGCCCCCGGGATGGTATGGACAGATACGCAGTATTTT. This gives the protein CSAAPGMVWTDTQYF.

The table lists this clonotype with many counts. This sequence joins TRBV3-1 and TRBJ1-1; 8 nucleotides line up with TRBD1. This CDR3 contains 12 residues. Germline CDR1 and CDR2: LGHDT and YNNKEL (reference sequence). V dropped 4 bases and J dropped 10; count of bases not matched to a gene: 5. The CDR3 loop reads CASSLLGQGAFF. CDR3 sequence (DNA): TGTGCCAGCAGCCTCTTAGGACAGGGAGCTTTCTTT.

The DNA of the CDR3 is TGTGCCAGCAGCGGACAGGCTAGCACAGATACGCAGTATTTT. It yields the protein CASSGQASTDTQYF. The chain has TRBV6-5 and TRBJ2-3; TRBD1 aligns across 7 bases. The length of the CDR3 is 14 residues. Germline V gives CDR1 MNHEY, CDR2 SVGAGI. Unmatched junction bases numbered 3, after V lost 6 bases and J lost 0 bases.

This clonotype turned up a few times. The V gene is TRBV11-2, the J gene TRBJ2-1; D may be TRBD1 (6 bases). The CDR3 is 13 residues long. CDR1 SGHAT and CDR2 FQNNGV come from the germline V gene. The V gene lost 5 bases and the J gene lost 6 bases, with 11 bases spanning the gap. In DNA form, the CDR3 reads TGTGCCAGCAGCCCGACCAGGGGCAATGAGCAGTTCTTC. This encodes CASSPTRGNEQFF.

The V call is TRBV6-6, the J call TRBJ2-7; possibly TRBD2 for D (7 bases). The CDR3 sequence is 16 residues long. The ends were cut back, 6 bases at V and 5 bases at J, with 23 bases in the middle. Germline loops: CDR1 MNHNY, CDR2 SVGAGI (reference sequence). The chain's CDR3 is CASRPTGTPRGDEQYF. CDR3 DNA sequence: TGTGCCAGCAGGCCAACAGGGACACCACGGGGGGACGAGCAGTACTTC.

The sample holds a few counts of this clonotype. The chain is built from TRBV4-3 and TRBJ2-7, with no clear D. The CDR3 contains 14 residues. Germline V gene data show CDR1 as LGHNA and CDR2 as YSLEER. The V end was cut by 1 base, the J end by 4 bases, with 11 bases between. The CDR3 DNA sequence: TGCGCCAGCAGCCAAGGTCTACCGAGTTACGAGCAGTACTTC. Translation: CASSQGLPSYEQYF.

The rearrangement uses TRBV18 and TRBJ1-1, with D maybe TRBD1 (5 bases). The V end lost 3 bases, the J end lost 2 bases, and 13 bases lay between the germline ends. The CDR3 loop spans 15 amino acids. Germline CDR1 and CDR2: KGHSH and LQKENI. The CDR3 protein is CASSPSGLLNTEAFF. The CDR3 DNA reads TGTGCCAGCTCACCTTCAGGGTTACTAAACACTGAAGCTTTCTTT.

There are a few counts of this clonotype. V usage is TRBV6-5 and J usage is TRBJ2-7, with unresolved D. Germline V lookup: CDR1 MNHEY, CDR2 SVGAGI. V was shortened by 0 bases and J by 0 bases, with 12 bases between the two germline ends. The CDR3 consists of 16 residues. CDR3 loop: CASSYSIPTGSYEQYF. The CDR3 DNA sequence: TGTGCCAGCAGTTACTCGATACCAACCGGCTCCTACGAGCAGTACTTC.